Following are 17 T cell receptor beta chains from one sample sequenced in a study of memory CD4+ T cells and cytomegalovirus serostatus. The sort gate was single viable CD3+CD4+CD8-CD45RO+ cells for memory CD4+ T cells. Measured with immunoSEQ multiplex PCR; TCRdb has only the in-frame clones, and not every one. The table has about 44,000 clones, less than 85% seen once. The sequencing sample was made of memory CD4+ T cells from blood. The source is an adult in good health and CMV-seronegative.

Worth noting for this clone: An end of the junction differs from the germline gene, which may be a read error. The chain combines TRBV6-1 with TRBJ1-1, with TRBD1 as a possible D gene (5 bases). The CDR3 extends over 15 amino acids. Germline V gene sequence: CDR1 MNHNS, CDR2 SASEGT. CDR3 sequence reads: CATSGRKGPTTEAFF. CDR3 nucleotide sequence: TGTGCCACCAGTGGGAGAAAGGGGCCTACAACTGAAGCTTTCTTT.

This clone showed up just a few times. The V call is TRBV28, the J call TRBJ1-2, with 9 positions matching TRBD1. This CDR3 has 15 amino acids. Germline CDR1 MDHEN, CDR2 SYDVKM. V lost 5 bases, J lost 4 bases, and 8 bases stayed unmatched. In DNA form, the CDR3 reads TGTGCCAGCAGTGCTCCGGGACAGGGCGGCTATGGCTACACCTTC. Translation gives CASSAPGQGGYGYTF.

This clone appeared a single time. The chain uses TRBV5-1 and TRBJ1-4, with TRBD1 matching 7 bases. J gave up 8 bases and V 4 bases, and 11 bases lay outside the gene matches. This CDR3 is built from 15 residues. The germline V gene has CDR1 SGHRS and CDR2 YFSETQ. CDR3 bases: TGCGCCAGCAGCCCGAGGGCCAGGGGGAACGAAAAACTGTTTTTT. It specifies CASSPRARGNEKLFF. Using reference TRBV5-1 and TRBJ1-4 for the parts outside the CDR3, the full variable domain is KAGVTQTPRYLIKTRGQQVTLSCSPISGHRSVSWYQQTPGQGLQFLFEYFSETQRNKGNFPGRFSGRQFSNSRSEMNVSTLELGDSALYLCASSPRARGNEKLFFGSGTQLSVL.

This chain joins TRBV2 and TRBJ2-3; D might be TRBD1 (7 bases). CDR3 length: 16 residues. The germline gives CDR1 SNHLY, CDR2 FYNNEI. The V end lost 5 bases, the J end lost 2 bases, and 17 bases lay between the germline ends. The DNA for the CDR3 is TGTGCCAGCAGTCTACTGACAGGGAGGTACACAGATACGCAGTATTTT. This encodes CASSLLTGRYTDTQYF. Drawing the rest from reference TRBV2 and TRBJ2-3, the complete variable domain is EPEVTQTPSHQVTQMGQEVILRCVPISNHLYFYWYRQILGQKVEFLVSFYNNEISEKSEIFDDQFSVERPDGSNFTLKIRSTKLEDSAMYFCASSLLTGRYTDTQYFGPGTRLTVL.

V and J are TRBV19 and TRBJ2-6; D ambiguous. Per germline, CDR1 LNHDA and CDR2 SQIVND (reference sequence). The CDR3 runs to 16 residues. The V and J ends lost 3 bases and 0 bases respectively, with 9 bases between them. The CDR3 region is CASSILWNSGANVLTF. The CDR3 nucleotides read TGTGCCAGTAGTATCCTCTGGAACTCTGGGGCCAACGTCCTGACTTTC.

The chain combines TRBV30 with TRBJ2-2, with unresolved D. Trimming removed 3 bases at V and 6 bases at J, with 11 bases between. The CDR3 is 13 amino acids. The V gene's germline CDR1 is GTSNPN and CDR2 SVGIG (reference sequence). This chain's CDR3 is CAWSPSRAGELFF. DNA of the CDR3: TGTGCCTGGAGCCCCAGTCGGGCCGGGGAGCTGTTTTTT.

The chain links TRBV11-2 to TRBJ1-6; unclear D gene. The CDR3 has 12 residues. The germline V and J ends were trimmed by 5 bases and 7 bases, with 6 bases remaining between them. The germline CDR1 and CDR2 sequences are SGHAT and FQNNGV. The CDR3 is CASSRFNSPLHF. Here the CDR3 DNA reads TGTGCCAGCAGCCGCTTCAATTCACCCCTCCACTTT.

The J gene is TRBJ2-7, the V gene TRBV9; D ambiguous. The V end lost 0 bases, the J end lost 4 bases, and 2 bases lay between the germline ends. The germline V gene encodes CDR1 SGDLS and CDR2 YYNGEE. This CDR3 has 11 amino acids. CDR3 in amino acids: CASSVVYEQYF. The CDR3 bases are TGTGCCAGCAGCGTAGTGTACGAGCAGTACTTC.

This clone was recorded once. The rearrangement joins TRBV27 to TRBJ2-2; the match to TRBD2 covers 10 bases. The CDR3 has 17 amino acids. J lost 5 bases, V lost 8 bases, and 14 bases had no gene match. Germline V gives CDR1 MNHEY, CDR2 SMNVEV (reference sequence). CDR3 bases: TGTGCCAGCCGGTTTCTAGCGGGGGTGACCGCAACCGGGGAGCTGTTTTTT. Translating gives CASRFLAGVTATGELFF.

In DNA form, the CDR3 reads TGTGCCAGCAGTTTGGGCCGAATCACTGAAGCTTTCTTT. The encoded protein is CASSLGRITEAFF. The V and J genes are TRBV28 and TRBJ1-1; D is undetermined. Germline V gene lookup returns CDR1 MDHEN and CDR2 SYDVKM. The germline V and J ends were trimmed by 3 bases and 4 bases, with 9 bases remaining between them. This CDR3 contains 13 residues. The full variable domain, completed using reference TRBV28 and TRBJ1-1, is DVKVTQSSRYLVKRTGEKVFLECVQDMDHENMFWYRQDPGLGLRLIYFSYDVKMKEKGDIPEGYSVSREKKERFSLILESASTNQTSMYLCASSLGRITEAFFGQGTRLTVV.

This chain uses TRBV11-2 with TRBJ2-1; 10 bases align to TRBD2. Germline values: CDR1 SGHAT, CDR2 FQNNGV. J was trimmed by 6 bases and V by 1 base; bases with no gene match: 3. This CDR3 comprises 15 residues. This CDR3 is CASSLGSGGANEQFF. The CDR3 DNA reads TGTGCCAGCAGCTTAGGAAGCGGGGGGGCCAATGAGCAGTTCTTC. Full variable domain (outside the CDR3, taken from reference TRBV11-2 and TRBJ2-1): EAGVAQSPRYKIIEKRQSVAFWCNPISGHATLYWYQQILGQGPKLLIQFQNNGVVDDSQLPKDRFSAERLKGVDSTLKIQPAKLEDSAVYLCASSLGSGGANEQFFGPGTRLTVL.

As DNA, the CDR3 is TGTGCCAGAAGCTTGGAAGGACAGGGTATGGATACGCAGTATTTT. This gives the protein CARSLEGQGMDTQYF. This sequence joins TRBV5-3 and TRBJ2-3; 8 bases map to TRBD1. TRBV5-3 is an ORF for which the function is uncertain. V was clipped by 0 bases and J by 6 bases; unmatched bases: 6. This CDR3 region has 15 residues.

The chain recombines TRBV19 with TRBJ2-7; 7 bases are shared with TRBD2. The CDR3 consists of 13 residues. Germline CDR1 and CDR2: LNHDA and SQIVND (reference sequence). V trimming: 5 bases; J trimming: 4 bases; junction bases outside the gene matches: 5. Here the CDR3 DNA reads TGTGCCAGTAGTGCCTGGGGGGGTTACGAGCAGTACTTC. Amino acids: CASSAWGGYEQYF. Variable domain in full (rest from reference TRBV19 and TRBJ2-7): DGGITQSPKYLFRKEGQNVTLSCEQNLNHDAMYWYRQDPGQGLRLIYYSQIVNDFQKGDIAEGYSVSREKKESFPLTVTSAQKNPTAFYLCASSAWGGYEQYFGPGTRLTVT.

The gene calls are TRBV18 and TRBJ1-1; no reliable D call. Germline V lookup: CDR1 KGHSH, CDR2 LQKENI. The CDR3 sequence is 15 residues long. Trimming pared 1 base from V and 5 bases from J, leaving 14 bases between. This CDR3 is CASSPQREAATEAFF. The CDR3 DNA sequence: TGTGCCAGCTCACCACAAAGGGAGGCCGCAACTGAAGCTTTCTTT.

The J gene is TRBJ2-5, the V gene TRBV5-4; 8 nucleotides match TRBD2. This CDR3 comprises 15 residues. Germline assignment: CDR1 SGHNT and CDR2 YYREEE (reference sequence). Losses at the gene ends were 1 base for V and 1 base for J; bases not matched to a gene: 3. In DNA, the CDR3 is TGTGCCAGCAGCTTGAATAGCGGGGCCCAAGAGACCCAGTACTTC. Its protein is CASSLNSGAQETQYF.

The chain has TRBV11-3 and TRBJ2-7; D is uncertain. The CDR3 loop spans 15 amino acids. The germline gives CDR1 SGHNT, CDR2 YENEEA. V shed 1 base and J shed 0 bases, with 10 bases lying between them. The CDR3 is CASSLGQDSSYEQYF. In DNA, the CDR3 is TGTGCCAGCAGCTTAGGGCAGGATAGCTCCTACGAGCAGTACTTC.

The V call is TRBV5-5, the J call TRBJ1-2, with D tentatively TRBD1 (5 bases). The V and J ends lost 1 base and 8 bases respectively, with 18 bases between them. Germline CDR1 reads SGHKS; CDR2 reads YYEKEE (reference sequence). There are 15 residues in the CDR3. CDR3 region: CASSLYQGISGGYTF. The CDR3 DNA reads TGTGCCAGCAGCTTGTATCAGGGAATCTCGGGCGGCTACACCTTC.